This TCR beta chain was profiled in a study of blood T cell repertoires in COVID-19 (dated by TCRdb to about 2020). For the wider study: Samples covering the acute and convalescent phases of COVID-19 were provided by collaborators in the United States, Italy and Spain. The material from the prospective study consisted of cDNA or gDNA derived from T cells, B-cell-depleted T cells, or PBMCs. The dataset comprised deeply sampled blood TCRbeta repertoires from subjects exposed to, actively infected with, or recovered from COVID-19. The repertoires were made available in a free public database intended to serve as a resource for research on the immune response to SARS-CoV-2. Samples came from the ongoing ImmuneRACE study (first 160 participants) plus 1,254 subjects from 6 global collaborators. Nearly every sample came with metadata listing a de-identified subject ID, COVID-19 status, age in years and sex. Where HLA class I and class II types were available, the types were taken from metadata supplied by the sample provider, not from assay-based typing.

Here is what the overall study found, with its caveats: Clinical and demographic metadata were provided uncurated, with the amount varying by source and participant.

A word on this clone: This clone's antigen is unknown. Per-base quality was not reported, and no clone a single base away is much larger than it.

Trimming accounts for 5 bases at V and 9 bases at J, while the number of junction bases matched to no gene is 9. The CDR3 numbers 14 residues from cysteine through phenylalanine. The read is trimmed to its CDR3 DNA, 42 bases read in frame from base 1. Reading the germline V gene (reference sequence) gives CDR1 SSHAT and CDR2 FNYEAQ. The immunoSEQ Assay, a bias-controlled multiplex PCR, was used to amplify TCRbeta CDR3 regions from genomic DNA. The original methods were these. Nucleated cell counts per sample were estimated from amplification of reference gene primers within the assay. To quantify the absolute abundance of each unique TCRbeta CDR3 rearrangement, sequence reads were collapsed and filtered. Productive Simpson clonality was computed per sample as the square root of Simpson's diversity index over productive rearrangements. The table was pulled from immuneACCESS by TCRdb, which kept in-frame rearrangements only. Such tables lose some clones; where checked, under half of the loss comes from unresolved V genes, and the rest has no known cause. The V and J calls and clone size were taken over from that table, and D and trimming were inferred from the DNA. The sample contains 200,000 to 250,000 clones, 90% of them found a single time. The biggest ten clones account for about 1.2% of the sample.

Participants in the prospective study were enrolled through a virtual design, were aged roughly 18 to 90 years, and lived in roughly 24 United States geographic areas. To assign participants to cohorts, the prospective study relied on clinical history that participants themselves reported in a screening survey and a study questionnaire. ImmuneRACE Cohort 3 recovered participants were defined by two consecutive negative NP/OP PCR tests, healthcare professional clearance, or symptom resolution. In the prospective study, mobile phlebotomists collected whole blood, serum and a nasopharyngeal or oropharyngeal swab from each participant. Prospective study participants could optionally give additional blood draws and questionnaires over a roughly 2-month period. Before DNA extraction, prospective study blood samples were shipped either frozen or at room temperature.

The source of this sequence is a man aged 25 to 40 who had recovered from COVID-19. Sample: PBMCs or T cells enriched from blood (not recorded which). The V gene is TRBV7-7 and the J gene is TRBJ2-1, with 8 bases matching TRBD1. The CDR3 sequence is CASSGGTGQFEQFF. The DNA sequence follows: TGTGCCAGCAGCGGCGGGACAGGCCAATTTGAGCAGTTCTTC.